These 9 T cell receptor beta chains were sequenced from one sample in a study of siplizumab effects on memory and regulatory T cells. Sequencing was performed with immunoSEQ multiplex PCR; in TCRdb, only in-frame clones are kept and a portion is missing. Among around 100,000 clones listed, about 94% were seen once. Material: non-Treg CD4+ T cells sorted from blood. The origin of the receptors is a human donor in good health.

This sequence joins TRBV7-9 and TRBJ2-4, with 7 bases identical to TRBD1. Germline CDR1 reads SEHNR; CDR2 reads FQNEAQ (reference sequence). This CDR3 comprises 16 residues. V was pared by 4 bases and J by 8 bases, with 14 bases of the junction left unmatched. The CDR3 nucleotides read TGTGCCAGCAGCTCAGGACAGGCCGACTGGGGACACATTCAGTACTTC. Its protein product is CASSSGQADWGHIQYF.

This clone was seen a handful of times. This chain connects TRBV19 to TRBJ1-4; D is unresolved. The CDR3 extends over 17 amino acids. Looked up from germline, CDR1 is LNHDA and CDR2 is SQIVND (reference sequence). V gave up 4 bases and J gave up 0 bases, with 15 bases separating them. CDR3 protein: CASSKSSIGTTNEKLFF. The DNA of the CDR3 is TGTGCCAGTAGTAAGTCCTCTATCGGAACAACTAATGAAAAACTGTTTTTT.

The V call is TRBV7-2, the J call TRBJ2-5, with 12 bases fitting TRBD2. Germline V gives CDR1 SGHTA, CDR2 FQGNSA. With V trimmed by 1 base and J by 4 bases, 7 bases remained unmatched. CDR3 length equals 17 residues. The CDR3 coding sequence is TGTGCCAGCAGCTTAGGGGCTAGCGGGAGGGCGGGAGAGACCCAGTACTTC. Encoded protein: CASSLGASGRAGETQYF.

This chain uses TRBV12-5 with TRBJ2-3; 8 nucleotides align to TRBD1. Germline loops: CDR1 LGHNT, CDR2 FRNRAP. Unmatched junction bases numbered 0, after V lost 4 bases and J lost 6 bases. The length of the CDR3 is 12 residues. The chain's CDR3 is CASGWTGDTQYF. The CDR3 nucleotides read TGTGCTAGTGGTTGGACAGGGGATACGCAGTATTTT.

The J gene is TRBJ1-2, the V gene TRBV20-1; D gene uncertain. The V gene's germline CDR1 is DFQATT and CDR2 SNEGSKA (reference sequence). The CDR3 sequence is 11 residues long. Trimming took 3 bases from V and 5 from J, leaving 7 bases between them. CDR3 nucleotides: TGCAGTGCTAGGGGCGGGTATGGCTACACCTTC. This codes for CSARGGYGYTF.

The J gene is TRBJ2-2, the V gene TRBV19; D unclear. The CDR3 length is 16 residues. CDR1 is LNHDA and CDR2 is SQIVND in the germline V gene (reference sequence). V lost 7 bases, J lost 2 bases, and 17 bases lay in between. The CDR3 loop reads CASTEVKGGNTGELFF. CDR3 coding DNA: TGTGCCAGTACCGAGGTGAAGGGCGGTAACACCGGGGAGCTGTTTTTT.

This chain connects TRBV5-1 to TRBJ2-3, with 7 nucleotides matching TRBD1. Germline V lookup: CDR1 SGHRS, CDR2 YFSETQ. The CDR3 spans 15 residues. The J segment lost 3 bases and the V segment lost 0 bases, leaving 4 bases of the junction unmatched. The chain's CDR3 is CASSLGTGATDTQYF. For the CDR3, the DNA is TGCGCCAGCAGCTTGGGCACAGGGGCAACAGATACGCAGTATTTT. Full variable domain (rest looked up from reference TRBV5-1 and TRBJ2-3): KAGVTQTPRYLIKTRGQQVTLSCSPISGHRSVSWYQQTPGQGLQFLFEYFSETQRNKGNFPGRFSGRQFSNSRSEMNVSTLELGDSALYLCASSLGTGATDTQYFGPGTRLTVL.

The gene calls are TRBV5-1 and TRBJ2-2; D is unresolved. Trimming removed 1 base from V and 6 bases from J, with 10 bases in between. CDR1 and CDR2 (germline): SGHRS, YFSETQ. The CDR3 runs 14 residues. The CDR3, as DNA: TGCGCCAGCAGCTTGAAGGGCGCCGCCGGGGAGCTGTTTTTT. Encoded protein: CASSLKGAAGELFF.

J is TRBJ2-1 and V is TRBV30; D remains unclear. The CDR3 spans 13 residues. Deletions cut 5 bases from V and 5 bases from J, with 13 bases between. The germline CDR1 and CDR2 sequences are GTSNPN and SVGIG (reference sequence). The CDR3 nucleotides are TGTGCCTGGGGTTCACAGCCTCACAATGAGCAGTTCTTC. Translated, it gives CAWGSQPHNEQFF.